This is a list of T cell receptor beta chains from one sample in a study of blood T cell repertoires in COVID-19. Some clones are missing from TCRdb's copy, which holds only in-frame ones; the method was immunoSEQ multiplex PCR. This repertoire shows approximately 98,000 clones, roughly 87% found once; its top ten account for around 19%. Sequencing used peripheral blood. These receptors were obtained from a man older than 75 with acute or convalescent COVID-19. CDR3s leave out the opening cysteine and the closing phenylalanine or tryptophan.

J gene: TRBJ1-4
V gene: TRBV6-5
CDR3 protein: ASSYTTGPNEKLF

J gene: TRBJ1-1
V gene: TRBV7-2
CDR3 protein: ASTVTRLAAF

J gene: TRBJ1-5
V gene: TRBV6-2/TRBV6-3
CDR3 protein: ASSPGQGYQPQH

J gene: TRBJ2-1
V gene: TRBV13
CDR3 protein: ASSLVAGANYNEQF

J gene: TRBJ2-3
V gene: TRBV5-5
CDR3 protein: ASSQTVPTDTQY

J gene: TRBJ2-4
V gene: TRBV19
CDR3 protein: ASNPGQGPLAKNIQY

J gene: TRBJ2-5
V gene: TRBV7-2
CDR3 protein: ASSLGRGNQETQY

J gene: TRBJ1-5
V gene: TRBV10-3
CDR3 protein: AISEYGDRGNQPQH

J gene: TRBJ1-5
V gene: TRBV7-2
CDR3 protein: ASSLPGANQPQH

J gene: TRBJ2-7
V gene: TRBV29-1
CDR3 protein: SVGLAGGEQY

J gene: TRBJ2-5
V gene: TRBV27
CDR3 protein: ASSPRDRGMETQY

J gene: TRBJ2-7
V gene: TRBV7-2
CDR3 protein: ASSLDLGTQAYEQY

J gene: TRBJ2-7
V gene: TRBV5-5
CDR3 protein: ASSLTGPGEQY

J gene: TRBJ1-1
V gene: TRBV7-9
CDR3 protein: ASRLSQGNTEAF

J gene: TRBJ2-1
V gene: TRBV6-6
CDR3 protein: ASSPPTSGRENEQF

J gene: TRBJ2-1
V gene: TRBV9
CDR3 protein: ASSMTEGDRDNEQF

J gene: TRBJ1-2
V gene: TRBV20-1
CDR3 protein: SASSAGGYGYT

J gene: TRBJ2-7
V gene: TRBV19
CDR3 protein: ASKRDRGNYEQY

J gene: TRBJ2-4
V gene: TRBV7-2
CDR3 protein: ASSLGLAGGFNIQY

J gene: TRBJ2-1
V gene: TRBV19
CDR3 protein: ASSIGVRGQF

J gene: TRBJ2-2
V gene: TRBV7-7
CDR3 protein: ASSSGPTGGTGELF

J gene: TRBJ1-4
V gene: TRBV19
CDR3 protein: ASAPDSWEKLF

J gene: TRBJ2-5
V gene: TRBV18
CDR3 protein: ASSLGLQETQY

J gene: TRBJ2-5
V gene: TRBV3-1/TRBV3-2
CDR3 protein: ASSLQAKWPQY

J gene: TRBJ2-1
V gene: TRBV5-1
CDR3 protein: ASSSVYNEQF

J gene: TRBJ2-1
V gene: TRBV3-1/TRBV3-2
CDR3 protein: ASSQGLAGGDNEQF

J gene: TRBJ2-6
V gene: TRBV28
CDR3 protein: ASSQISGANVLT

J gene: TRBJ2-1
V gene: TRBV3-1/TRBV3-2
CDR3 protein: ASSHRGAGYNEQF

J gene: TRBJ1-1
V gene: TRBV2
CDR3 protein: ASSADRQRNTEAF

J gene: TRBJ2-6
V gene: TRBV7-9
CDR3 protein: ASSFPLGNSGANVLT

J gene: TRBJ2-2
V gene: TRBV5-1
CDR3 protein: ASSPGQGNTGELF

J gene: TRBJ2-5
V gene: TRBV6-2/TRBV6-3
CDR3 protein: ASSGTQRAQETQY

J gene: TRBJ2-7
V gene: TRBV3-1/TRBV3-2
CDR3 protein: ASNRGNGFFEQY